These 15 T cell receptor beta chains were sequenced from one sample in a study of cytomegalovirus exposure and HLA in healthy donors. PCR used 60 Vbeta primers and 13 Jbeta primers. Sequenced by immunoSEQ multiplex PCR; TCRdb stores in-frame clones only, minus some. This sample contains roughly 50,000 clones. The sample taken for sequencing was PBMCs. These receptors were collected from a woman aged 35 to 49 in good health and CMV-seronegative.

This chain uses TRBV7-2 with TRBJ1-2; D call uncertain. V lost 2 bases to trimming and J lost 4 bases, with 14 bases between them. CDR3 length: 15 amino acids. Germline V gene sequence: CDR1 SGHTA, CDR2 FQGNSA. The CDR3: CASSLSEGRTYGYTF. DNA of the CDR3: TGTGCCAGCAGCTTAAGTGAGGGCAGAACCTATGGCTACACCTTC.

The genes are TRBV19 and TRBJ1-2, with TRBD1 matching over 7 bases. After removal of 3 bases from V and 3 bases from J, the junction contained 4 bases not matched to a gene. The CDR3 has 14 residues. CDR1 and CDR2 from the germline V gene are LNHDA and SQIVND (reference sequence). CDR3 bases: TGTGCCAGTAGTATGAACAGGGGCGACTATGGCTACACCTTC. It yields the protein CASSMNRGDYGYTF.

The chain links TRBV5-5 to TRBJ2-7; weak D call: TRBD1 (5 bases). The CDR3 is 14 amino acids. The germline gives CDR1 SGHKS, CDR2 YYEKEE (reference sequence). V shed 2 bases and J shed 0 bases, with 9 bases lying between them. This CDR3 reads CASSFEGASYEQYF. The CDR3 coding sequence is TGTGCCAGCAGCTTTGAAGGGGCCTCCTACGAGCAGTACTTC.

The rearrangement links TRBV7-9 to TRBJ2-1, with TRBD2 matching over 10 bases. The CDR3 extends over 16 amino acids. In germline, CDR1 is SEHNR, CDR2 FQNEAQ (reference sequence). J gave up 5 bases and V 1 base, and 5 bases lay outside the gene matches. CDR3 nucleotide sequence: TGTGCCAGCAGCTTAGGACTAGCGGGCACCGACAATGAGCAGTTCTTC. This translates into CASSLGLAGTDNEQFF.

The rearrangement uses TRBV7-9 and TRBJ2-5, with TRBD1 as a possible D gene (6 bases). The DNA matches TRBJ2-7 better at its end, which makes the J call doubtful. CDR3 length: 15 residues. CDR1 SEHNR and CDR2 FQNEAQ come from the germline V gene (reference sequence). The CDR3 protein is CASSEQGPSSYEQYF. The CDR3 DNA reads TGTGCCAGCAGCGAACAGGGACCCTCCTCCTACGAGCAGTACTTC.

The V call is TRBV19, the J call TRBJ1-2; the D is unclear. CDR1 LNHDA and CDR2 SQIVND come from the germline V gene (reference sequence). V shed 8 bases and J shed 7 bases, with 20 bases lying between them. This CDR3 has 14 amino acids. Here the CDR3 reads CASSYSGMGTGYTF. The CDR3 bases are TGTGCCAGTTCCTACAGCGGAATGGGCACTGGCTACACCTTC.

Here the CDR3 reads CASNSDGGSGETQYF. In DNA form, the CDR3 reads TGTGCCAGTAATAGTGACGGCGGGAGCGGGGAGACCCAGTACTTC. The rearrangement links TRBV19 to TRBJ2-5, with 7 nucleotides matching TRBD2. The CDR3 length is 15 residues. In germline, CDR1 is LNHDA, CDR2 SQIVND (reference sequence). The J segment lost 5 bases and the V segment lost 7 bases, leaving 13 bases of the junction unmatched.

The V gene is TRBV29-1, the J gene TRBJ2-7; no definite D call. Deletions cut 7 bases from V and 5 bases from J, with 9 bases between. CDR3 length equals 10 residues. Looked up from germline, CDR1 is SQVTM and CDR2 is ANQGSEA. The DNA for the CDR3 is TGCAGCGCCAGTGGTAACGAGCAGTACTTC. This encodes CSASGNEQYF.

The chain couples TRBV6-6 to TRBJ2-7, with TRBD1 matching 7 bases. The V segment lost 0 bases and the J segment 7 bases; nucleotides outside the gene matches: 9. The germline CDR1 and CDR2 sequences are MNHNY and SVGAGI (reference sequence). CDR3 length: 15 amino acids. The DNA for the CDR3 is TGTGCCAGCAGTTACTCGATTTACACAGGGGTAGAGCAGTACTTC. Translation: CASSYSIYTGVEQYF.

V and J are TRBV6-5 and TRBJ2-5, with TRBD1 matching over 7 bases. CDR3 length: 16 amino acids. Trimming at V came to 0 bases and at J to 7 bases, leaving 11 bases not matched to a gene. Germline CDR1 MNHEY, CDR2 SVGAGI. In nucleotides, the CDR3 is TGTGCCAGCAGTTACTCTCACACAGGGGTCCTTGCGACCCAGTACTTC. Translation gives CASSYSHTGVLATQYF.

This rearrangement joins TRBV14 to TRBJ2-3, with no clear D. The CDR3 runs 15 residues. Germline V gene lookup returns CDR1 SGHDN and CDR2 FVKESK. V lost 0 bases, J lost 4 bases, and 11 bases lay in between. The CDR3 region is CASSQDPSSSDTQYF. The DNA of the CDR3 is TGTGCCAGCAGCCAAGATCCCTCTAGTTCAGATACGCAGTATTTT.

The CDR3 sequence: CAWSVLNGGELFF. Written as DNA, the CDR3 is TGTGCCTGGAGTGTGCTGAACGGGGGGGAGCTGTTTTTT. The chain carries TRBV30 and TRBJ2-2; no firm D call. The CDR3 consists of 13 residues. Germline V lookup: CDR1 GTSNPN, CDR2 SVGIG (reference sequence). V was pared by 0 bases and J by 8 bases, with 10 bases between. Combining the CDR3 with reference TRBV30 and TRBJ2-2 gives the whole variable domain SQTIHQWPATLVQPVGSPLSLECTVEGTSNPNLYWYRQAAGRGLQLLFYSVGIGQISSEVPQNLSASRPQDRQFILSSKKLLLSDSGFYLCAWSVLNGGELFFGEGSRLTVL.

The genes are TRBV4-3 and TRBJ2-7, with 8 bases fitting TRBD1. There are 16 residues in the CDR3. V lost 0 bases and J lost 4; bases outside the gene matches: 8. CDR1 is LGHNA, CDR2 YSLEER, per germline. The CDR3 coding sequence is TGCGCCAGCAGCCAAGATCTGGGCAGGGGGCAATACGAGCAGTACTTC. As protein: CASSQDLGRGQYEQYF.

The chain is built from TRBV5-6 and TRBJ2-7, with D perhaps matching TRBD2 (5 bases). V lost 0 bases and J 6 bases, leaving 19 bases between the germline ends. Germline assignment: CDR1 SGHDT and CDR2 YYEEEE. The CDR3 sequence is 16 residues long. For the CDR3, the DNA is TGTGCCAGCAGCTTGGTTGCGGGCTCACGAATGGGCGAGCAGTACTTC. It yields the protein CASSLVAGSRMGEQYF.

V is TRBV5-1 and J is TRBJ2-3; possible D gene TRBD2, 5 bases. Germline loops: CDR1 SGHRS, CDR2 YFSETQ. Trimming took 4 bases from V and 4 from J, leaving 13 bases between them. The CDR3 length is 14 residues. The CDR3 loop is CASSRGSYPDTQYF. The CDR3 coding sequence is TGCGCCAGCAGCCGAGGGAGTTACCCAGATACGCAGTATTTT. Supplemented by reference TRBV5-1 and TRBJ2-3, the full variable domain reads KAGVTQTPRYLIKTRGQQVTLSCSPISGHRSVSWYQQTPGQGLQFLFEYFSETQRNKGNFPGRFSGRQFSNSRSEMNVSTLELGDSALYLCASSRGSYPDTQYFGPGTRLTVL.